This is a list of T cell receptor beta chains from one sample in a study of shared clonotypes between healthy human individuals. The data were produced by immunoSEQ multiplex PCR, yet TCRdb's version contains in-frame clones alone and is incomplete. The table records about 2,200,000 clones, roughly 91% of them present only once. Sequences were obtained from naive CD8+ T cells from PBMCs. All receptors come from a man between 18 and 35 years old in good health. Some clones in this sample may be carry-over from other donors' samples. Both conserved end residues are part of each CDR3. D genes are given only for firm matches.

TRBV10-3	TRBJ2-5	-	CATTIGRGQETQYF	TGTGCCACAACAATTGGACGCGGGCAAGAGACCCAGTACTTC
TRBV9	TRBJ1-1	-	CASSLFSTNTEAFF	TGTGCCAGCAGCCTCTTTTCAACGAACACTGAAGCTTTCTTT
TRBV9	TRBJ1-1	-	CASSVDSTAALEAFF	TGTGCCAGCAGCGTAGACTCAACGGCCGCCCTTGAAGCTTTCTTT
TRBV9	TRBJ2-7	TRBD2	CASSEEREVYSEQYF	TGTGCCAGCAGCGAAGAGCGGGAGGTATATAGCGAGCAGTACTTC
TRBV6-6	TRBJ2-5	-	CASSPDSLETQYF	TGTGCCAGCAGTCCGGACTCATTAGAGACCCAGTACTTC
TRBV30	TRBJ2-1	TRBD2	CAWSVPWSAGGFDEQFF	TGTGCCTGGAGTGTACCATGGTCAGCGGGAGGGTTCGATGAGCAGTTCTTC
TRBV7-9	TRBJ2-7	-	CASSPAGPSYEQYF	TGTGCCAGCAGCCCTGCGGGACCTTCCTACGAGCAGTACTTC
TRBV27	TRBJ2-7	-	CASSSAYEQYF	TGTGCCAGCAGCTCGGCATACGAGCAGTACTTC
TRBV27	TRBJ2-7	-	CASSRGAGAVNIKQYF	TGTGCCAGCAGCCGAGGGGCCGGGGCTGTTAATATCAAGCAGTACTTC
TRBV5-4	TRBJ2-1	-	CASSLVSGGTVDEQFF	TGTGCCAGCAGCTTGGTATCGGGCGGGACCGTCGATGAGCAGTTCTTC
TRBV7-9	TRBJ2-3	-	CASSLEGVSTDTQYF	TGTGCCAGCAGCTTAGAGGGCGTTAGCACAGATACGCAGTATTTT
TRBV7-9	TRBJ2-5	TRBD2	CASSLPSAGETEETQYF	TGTGCCAGCAGCTTACCTTCAGCGGGAGAAACGGAAGAGACCCAGTACTTC
TRBV28	TRBJ2-7	TRBD2	CASSFLASGRGEQYF	TGTGCCAGCAGTTTCTTGGCTAGCGGGAGAGGCGAGCAGTACTTC
TRBV2	TRBJ1-2	-	CASSEEVGGNGGYTF	TGTGCCAGCAGTGAAGAGGTAGGGGGAAATGGCGGCTACACCTTC
TRBV9	TRBJ2-1	-	CASSVAPGVNNEQFF	TGTGCCAGCAGCGTAGCCCCGGGGGTGAACAATGAGCAGTTCTTC
TRBV6-5	TRBJ1-1	TRBD1	CASSMGQYTEAFF	TGTGCCAGCAGCATGGGACAGTACACTGAAGCTTTCTTT